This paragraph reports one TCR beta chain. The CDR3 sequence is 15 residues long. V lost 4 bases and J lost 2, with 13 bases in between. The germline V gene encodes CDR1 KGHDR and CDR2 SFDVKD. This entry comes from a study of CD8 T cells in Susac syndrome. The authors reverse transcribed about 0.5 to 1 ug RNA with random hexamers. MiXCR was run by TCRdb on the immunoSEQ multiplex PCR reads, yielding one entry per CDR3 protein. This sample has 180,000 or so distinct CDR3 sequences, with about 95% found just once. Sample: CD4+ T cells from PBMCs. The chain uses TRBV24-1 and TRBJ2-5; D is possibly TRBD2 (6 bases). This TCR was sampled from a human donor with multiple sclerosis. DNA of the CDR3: TGTGCCACCAGTGACCGCGGGACTTTGCAAGAGACCCAGTACTTC. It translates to CATSDRGTLQETQYF.